This T cell receptor (beta chain) originates from a study of human T cells and chemical hapten exposure. As for the study in general: Read at 6 days, the patch tests placed 0.01% DPC on the upper back.

The time point here: pre-sensitization, week 0. The treatment denotes: therapeutic diphenylcyclopropenone sensitization with weekly scalp DPC. This clonotype has a count of ten or more. One entry per CDR3 protein results from TCRdb running MiXCR on the RACE reads. In the table there are around 380,000 distinct CDR3 sequences, 5% to 6.5% of which are singletons. Sequencing used whole blood, obtained in connection with sensitization to the hapten diphenylcyclopropenone (DPC). This TCR derives from a woman between 18 and 29 years old with alopecia areata. Some clones in this sample may be carry-over from other donors' samples.

The CDR3 loop reads CASSVSYDRGGYTF. The CDR3 bases are TGTGCCAGCAGTGTCTCCTATGATCGGGGCGGCTACACCTTC. The chain recombines TRBV6-1 with TRBJ1-2, with D perhaps TRBD1 (5 bases). Trimming removed 4 bases at V and 8 bases at J, with 17 bases between. The CDR3 contains 14 residues. The germline V gene has CDR1 MNHNS and CDR2 SASEGT.